A single sample is the source of the 8 T cell receptor beta chains below, sequenced in a study of blood T cell repertoires in COVID-19. Using immunoSEQ multiplex PCR, the repertoire was profiled, and TCRdb retains in-frame clones only, with some absent. The data contain about 120,000 clones, over 70% of them singletons. What was sequenced was peripheral blood. All receptors derive from a woman in her seventies with acute or convalescent COVID-19.

This clone occurred once. The rearrangement uses TRBV19 and TRBJ1-2, with a tentative D call TRBD1 (5 bases). CDR1 is LNHDA and CDR2 is SQIVND in the germline V gene (reference sequence). Trimming removed 3 bases at V and 6 bases at J, with 14 bases between. This CDR3 has 14 residues. The CDR3 here is CASSIQGQAHGYTF. The CDR3 DNA reads as TGTGCCAGTAGTATCCAGGGCCAAGCCCATGGCTACACCTTC.

The rearrangement uses TRBV19 and TRBJ2-7, with a weak D call TRBD2 (5 bases). The V and J ends lost 11 bases and 1 base respectively, with 18 bases between them. Germline CDR1 reads LNHDA; CDR2 reads SQIVND (reference sequence). This CDR3 region has 14 residues. CDR3 in amino acids: CASGTATGSYEQYF. In nucleotides, the CDR3 is TGTGCCTCAGGCACAGCCACGGGGTCCTACGAGCAGTACTTC.

This clone occurred a few times. The chain combines TRBV28 with TRBJ1-2, with TRBD1 matching over 10 bases. The germline gives CDR1 MDHEN, CDR2 SYDVKM. J lost 7 bases, V lost 11 bases, and 10 bases had no gene match. The CDR3 length is 13 residues. As DNA, the CDR3 is TGTGCCGGCTCGACAGGGGGCGAGGGTGGCTACACCTTC. It yields the protein CAGSTGGEGGYTF.

The rearrangement links TRBV28 to TRBJ1-1; 7 bases are a match to TRBD1. With V trimmed by 5 bases and J by 4 bases, 7 bases remained unmatched. The CDR3 loop spans 14 amino acids. Per germline, CDR1 MDHEN and CDR2 SYDVKM. The CDR3 here is CASSTPGGFTEAFF. The CDR3 bases are TGTGCCAGCAGTACCCCAGGGGGGTTCACTGAAGCTTTCTTT.

V and J are TRBV5-1 and TRBJ2-3; 7 bases are shared with TRBD2. Germline lookup yields CDR1 SGHRS and CDR2 YFSETQ. The V gene end was trimmed by 3 bases and the J gene end by 0 bases; junction bases not matched to a gene: 7. The CDR3 contains 16 residues. CDR3 nucleotides: TGCGCCAGCAGCTCAAGCGGGGTGGCTAGCACAGATACGCAGTATTTT. This sequence encodes CASSSSGVASTDTQYF.

The V and J genes are TRBV18 and TRBJ2-4; TRBD2 might be the D (5 bases). CDR1 and CDR2 (germline): KGHSH, LQKENI. Trimming took off 2 bases at V and 0 bases at J, with 5 bases between the two ends. CDR3 length: 14 residues. The CDR3 loop reads CASSPAGAKNIQYF. DNA for the CDR3: TGTGCCAGCTCACCAGCGGGAGCCAAAAACATTCAGTACTTC.

This clone was counted only a few times. The V call is TRBV14, the J call TRBJ1-4; D remains unclear. Trimming took off 2 bases at V and 8 bases at J, with 9 bases between the two ends. The CDR3 covers 13 residues. CDR1 is SGHDN and CDR2 is FVKESK in the germline V gene. The CDR3 loop reads CASSQNPFEKLFF. The DNA of the CDR3 is TGTGCCAGCAGCCAAAATCCCTTCGAAAAACTGTTTTTT.

The chain uses TRBV7-6 and TRBJ2-7, with 9 bases matching TRBD2. CDR1 and CDR2 from the germline V gene are SGHVS and FNYEAQ. This CDR3 region has 15 residues. The ends lost 4 bases at V and 5 bases at J; junction bases unmatched: 9. Written as DNA, the CDR3 is TGTGCCAGCAGCTCCGAAGCGGGGGGAACTCACGAGCAGTACTTC. Protein: CASSSEAGGTHEQYF.